This T cell receptor beta chain was identified during a study of blood T cell repertoires in COVID-19 (dated by TCRdb to about 2020). Describing the broader study: Collaborator samples came from the United States, Italy and Spain and covered acute and convalescent phases of COVID-19. The material from the prospective study consisted of cDNA or gDNA derived from T cells, B-cell-depleted T cells, or PBMCs. Deeply sampled blood TCRbeta repertoires from subjects exposed to, actively infected with, or recovered from COVID-19 were included in the dataset. The repertoires were made available in a free public database intended to serve as a resource for research on the immune response to SARS-CoV-2. The samples were drawn from the first 160 participants of the ongoing ImmuneRACE study and from 950 to 1,500 subjects provided by 6 global collaborators. Sample metadata almost always included a de-identified subject ID, COVID-19 status, age in years and sex. Where available, HLA class I and class II types were obtained from metadata supplied by the sample provider rather than from assay-based typing.

Overall results and qualifications from the work: How much clinical and demographic metadata was included differed by source and by participant, and the metadata was provided uncurated.

Per the germline V gene, SGHNT is the CDR1 and YENEEA is the CDR2. Cut back by 2 bases and 9 bases, the V and J ends lie 11 bases apart. Taken from cysteine to phenylalanine, the CDR3 has 13 residues. The CDR3 DNA has 39 bases and is translated from base 1. Collaborating institutions collected whole blood in K2EDTA tubes following their own protocols. For TCRbeta analysis, collaborator samples were shipped as frozen whole blood, as isolated PBMCs, or as DNA extracted from either sample type. Note on this clone: The antigen it binds to is not known. The record has no base qualities; no much larger clone is one base away.

TCRbeta CDR3 regions were amplified from genomic DNA using the immunoSEQ Assay, a bias-controlled multiplex PCR. Per the source publication's procedure: The number of nucleated cells in each sample was estimated by amplification of reference gene primers within the assay. Sequence reads were collapsed and filtered to measure the absolute abundance of every unique TCRbeta CDR3 rearrangement. For each sample, productive Simpson clonality was calculated as the square root of Simpson's diversity index across productive rearrangements. Sourced from immuneACCESS, this table was stored by TCRdb with only in-frame sequences that have V and J called. A share of the clones is absent; for the studies checked, an unresolved V gene accounts for under half, and the remainder has no known explanation. Clonal size and the V and J genes are those of that table, whereas D and trimming came from the DNA. Counted in this sample were 120,000 to 150,000 clones; around four fifths of them appeared once. The ten biggest clones cover 3% of the sample.

Sequencing used peripheral blood. The V and J segments used are TRBV11-3 and TRBJ2-1, with no confidently assigned D gene. The origin of this receptor is a woman in her thirties or forties with active or convalescent COVID-19. The CDR3 protein sequence reads: CASSLNANGEQFF. Read as DNA, the sequence is TGTGCCAGCAGCTTAAACGCTAACGGTGAGCAGTTCTTC.